The T cell receptor beta chain described here comes from a study of T cell changes during pregnancy in multiple sclerosis. TCRdb's copy holds only in-frame clones and misses some; the assay was immunoSEQ multiplex PCR. The sample shows around 100,000 clones, roughly 92% of them seen only once. The sample in question was peripheral blood, obtained in the second trimester of pregnancy. The source is a female donor with multiple sclerosis, enrolled in a pregnancy study.

DNA of the CDR3: TGTGCCAGCAGCCGGGCCCCACAGGGAGAAGGCGAGCAGTACTTC. As protein: CASSRAPQGEGEQYF. The chain is built from TRBV7-9 and TRBJ2-7; a weak D match, TRBD1 (6 bases). V lost 5 bases, J lost 6 bases, and 20 bases lay in between. The germline V gene has CDR1 SEHNR and CDR2 FQNEAQ (reference sequence). The CDR3 sequence is 15 residues long.